A selection of T cell receptor beta chains follows, all from one sample in a study of T cell clonotyping in hematopoietic cell transplantation. The table came from immunoSEQ multiplex PCR; TCRdb's copy has only in-frame clones and leaves some out. This sample carries approximately 9,600 clones, roughly 79% of them seen once, and the ten largest clones take more than 7.5%. The sequences come from PBMCs, collected 30 days after allogeneic stem cell transplant. The receptors derive from a female patient aged 40-50 years who had an allogeneic stem cell transplant from a related donor, so T cells may come from the graft donor. Some clones in this sample may be carry-over from other donors' samples. CDR3s include the opening cysteine and the closing phenylalanine or tryptophan. D genes are given only for firm matches. Clone sizes are given selectively: once, few, many, or a class where the clone is expanded.

V	D	length	size	J	DNA	CDR3
TRBV6-1	.	13	.	TRBJ2-3	TGTGCCAGCAGTAGCCGGGACACAGATACGCAGTATTTT	CASSSRDTDTQYF
TRBV29-1	TRBD2	14	.	TRBJ2-1	TGCAGCGTTGGGTGGGGACTAGCCCCCAATGAGCAGTTCTTC	CSVGWGLAPNEQFF
TRBV7-6	TRBD2	16	.	TRBJ2-1	TGTGCCAGCAGCTTATACGGGACTAGCGGGAGTGGGGGCAAGTTCTTC	CASSLYGTSGSGGKFF
TRBV19	.	12	.	TRBJ2-5	.	CAVGPGVETQYF
TRBV27	TRBD1	13	.	TRBJ1-2	TGTGCCAGCAGTTCCGGACAGGACTATGGCTACACCTTC	CASSSGQDYGYTF
TRBV5-4	TRBD1	17	.	TRBJ1-3	TGTGCCAGCAGCTGGGAGGGACAGCAATACTCTGGAAACACCATATATTTT	CASSWEGQQYSGNTIYF
TRBV27	.	15	.	TRBJ1-2	TGTGCCAGCAGTTTAGGGGTCGCCGCAAACTATGGCTACACCTTC	CASSLGVAANYGYTF
TRBV30	TRBD1	16	few	TRBJ1-4	TGTGCCTGGAAGTCGGGACAGGGGCACGCTAATGAAAAACTGTTTTTT	CAWKSGQGHANEKLFF
TRBV5-6	TRBD1	15	medium-sized	TRBJ1-5	TGTGCCAGCAGCTTGGACAGGGGCATCAATCAGCCCCAGCATTTT	CASSLDRGINQPQHF
TRBV11-3	.	14	few	TRBJ2-1	TGTGCCAGCAGCTTTGACTCCTCCTACAATGAGCAGTTCTTC	CASSFDSSYNEQFF
TRBV5-6	.	14	.	TRBJ2-7	TGTGCCAGCAGCTTGCCAGGGGAGACCTACGAGCAGTACTTC	CASSLPGETYEQYF
TRBV15	.	15	.	TRBJ1-2	TGTGCCACCAGCAGAGATCGAGGGGCAGACTATGGCTACACCTTC	CATSRDRGADYGYTF
TRBV6-1	.	15	.	TRBJ1-4	TGTGCCAGCAGTGTACGGGGCAACTCTAATGAAAAACTGTTTTTT	CASSVRGNSNEKLFF
TRBV5-1	.	14	.	TRBJ2-7	TGCGCCAGCAGCTTGGAATCTGGTTCCTACGAGCAGTACTTC	CASSLESGSYEQYF
TRBV9	TRBD2	18	.	TRBJ2-2	TGTGCCAGCAGCCTACGGACTAGCGGGAATGGGTGGGCCGGGGAGCTGTTTTTT	CASSLRTSGNGWAGELFF
TRBV7-9	.	15	.	TRBJ1-2	TGTGCCAGCAGCTTAAGTATGCAGGGGCATTATGGCTACACCTTC	CASSLSMQGHYGYTF
TRBV2	.	13	once	TRBJ1-2	TGTGCCAGCAGTGACGGGGGAATCCATGGCTACACCTTC	CASSDGGIHGYTF
TRBV2	TRBD1	14	.	TRBJ1-5	TGTGCCAGCAGTGCTTGGCAGGGGGTTCAGCCCCAGCATTTT	CASSAWQGVQPQHF
TRBV5-4	.	13	.	TRBJ2-7	TGTGCCAGCAGCTTGGTACCTAAGTACGAGCAGTACTTC	CASSLVPKYEQYF
TRBV6-5	.	16	.	TRBJ1-5	TGTGCCAGCAGTTCATCGTCGGCGGCGAGGAATCAGCCCCAGCATTTT	CASSSSSAARNQPQHF
TRBV2	.	10	.	TRBJ2-7	TGTGCCAGCAGTGGCTACGAGCAGTACTTC	CASSGYEQYF
TRBV2	TRBD2	15	.	TRBJ2-3	TGTGCCAGCAGTCAGGGGCGGGAGGGCCGAGATACGCAGTATTTT	CASSQGREGRDTQYF
TRBV10-3	TRBD1	14	.	TRBJ2-2	TGTGCCATCAGTGTCGGGACAGCCACCGGGGAGCTGTTTTTT	CAISVGTATGELFF
TRBV4-1	.	16	once	TRBJ2-3	TGCGCCAGCAGCCAAGGGCCCAGCGGATACACAGATACGCAGTATTTT	CASSQGPSGYTDTQYF
TRBV29-1	.	11	.	TRBJ2-7	TGCAGCGTTTTCAGGGGCCACGAGCAGTACTTC	CSVFRGHEQYF
TRBV7-7	.	16	.	TRBJ2-7	TGTGCCAGCAGCTTCGTAGACGGTGACCTCTCCTACGAGCAGTACTTC	CASSFVDGDLSYEQYF